This TCR beta chain originates from a study of cytomegalovirus exposure and HLA in healthy donors. 60 Vbeta and 13 Jbeta primers were used in PCR. Generated by immunoSEQ multiplex PCR, the TCRdb table keeps only in-frame clones and is missing some. The sample holds about 170,000 clones, over 70% seen once. CDR1 MRHNA and CDR2 SNTAGT come from the germline V gene. The V end lost 10 bases, the J end lost 9 bases, and 24 bases lay between the germline ends. The CDR3 sequence is 14 residues long. The sequence derives from a boy under 10 years old in good health and CMV-seronegative. The chain recombines TRBV6-4 with TRBJ1-2; tentative D call: TRBD1 (5 bases). Sequenced sample: PBMCs. CDR3 sequence (DNA): TGTGCCACTGACCGACTTACAGGTGAGTTACGCTACACCTTC. This sequence encodes CATDRLTGELRYTF.